Below, 21 T cell receptor beta chains from the same sample are listed, as sequenced in a study of OX40 agonist ivuxolimab in advanced cancers. Profiled with immunoSEQ multiplex PCR; TCRdb holds only in-frame clones, not every one. The sample shows roughly 80,000 clones, roughly 82% of them seen only once. Material: CD4+ or CD8+ T cells sorted from blood, obtained in a trial of the OX40 agonist ivuxolimab. The receptors here all came from an adult with an advanced solid tumor such as melanoma, head and neck, liver or kidney cancer.

The V call is TRBV18, the J call TRBJ1-2; TRBD1 agrees at 10 bases. The CDR3 totals 14 residues. Germline V lookup: CDR1 KGHSH, CDR2 LQKENI. With V trimmed by 2 bases and J by 3 bases, 0 bases remained unmatched. The CDR3 protein is CASSPGQGDYGYTF. The CDR3 DNA reads as TGTGCCAGCTCACCAGGACAGGGGGACTATGGCTACACCTTC. The variable domain in full, with the rest retrieved from reference TRBV18 and TRBJ1-2, is NAGVMQNPRHLVRRRGQEARLRCSPMKGHSHVYWYRQLPEEGLKFMVYLQKENIIDESGMPKERFSAEFPKEGPSILRIQQVVRGDSAAYFCASSPGQGDYGYTFGSGTRLTVV.

The chain recombines TRBV30 with TRBJ1-5, with 8 bases aligning to TRBD1. Germline lookup yields CDR1 GTSNPN and CDR2 SVGIG (reference sequence). The CDR3 is made up of 17 amino acids. Trimming at V came to 1 base and at J to 0 bases, leaving 8 bases not matched to a gene. CDR3 nucleotide sequence: TGTGCCTGGAGTGCAAGTAGGACAGGGATTAGCAATCAGCCCCAGCATTTT. As protein: CAWSASRTGISNQPQHF.

The genes are TRBV15 and TRBJ1-2; TRBD1 matches at 8 bases. The CDR3 runs 16 residues. Looked up from germline, CDR1 is LNHNV and CDR2 is YYDKDF (reference sequence). The V gene end was trimmed by 0 bases and the J gene end by 4 bases; junction bases not matched to a gene: 7. CDR3 sequence reads: CATSRDRDRRSYGYTF. The CDR3 bases are TGTGCCACCAGCAGAGATAGGGACAGGCGCTCCTATGGCTACACCTTC.

The gene calls are TRBV13 and TRBJ1-2, with 9 bases fitting TRBD1. Germline V gives CDR1 PRHDT, CDR2 FYEKMQ (reference sequence). This CDR3 comprises 13 residues. V lost 4 bases, J lost 7 bases, and 4 bases stayed unmatched. CDR3 nucleotide sequence: TGTGCCAGCAGCTCCGGGACAGGGTTTGGCTACACCTTC. As protein: CASSSGTGFGYTF.

This chain joins TRBV19 and TRBJ1-2; no clear D gene. This CDR3 is 13 amino acids long. V shed 5 bases and J shed 4 bases, with 11 bases lying between them. The V gene's germline CDR1 is LNHDA and CDR2 SQIVND (reference sequence). The CDR3 loop is CASSPEVGYGYTF. Here the CDR3 DNA reads TGTGCCAGTAGTCCCGAAGTTGGCTATGGCTACACCTTC.

The rearrangement links TRBV5-4 to TRBJ1-4, with 9 bases aligning to TRBD1. The CDR3 runs to 17 residues. V lost 1 base, J lost 1 base, and 5 bases stayed unmatched. Germline lookup yields CDR1 SGHNT and CDR2 YYREEE (reference sequence). CDR3 amino acids: CASSLMGQGRTNEKLFF. The CDR3 nucleotides read TGTGCCAGCAGCTTGATGGGACAGGGAAGAACTAATGAAAAACTGTTTTTT. The full variable domain, rest sourced from reference TRBV5-4 and TRBJ1-4, is ETGVTQSPTHLIKTRGQQVTLRCSSQSGHNTVSWYQQALGQGPQFIFQYYREEENGRGNFPPRFSGLQFPNYSSELNVNALELDDSALYLCASSLMGQGRTNEKLFFGSGTQLSVL.

The V call is TRBV19, the J call TRBJ1-2, with D unresolved. The CDR3 loop spans 16 amino acids. V gave up 0 bases and J gave up 4 bases, with 15 bases separating them. The V gene's germline CDR1 is LNHDA and CDR2 SQIVND (reference sequence). The CDR3: CASSIDPARISYGYTF. CDR3 in DNA: TGTGCCAGTAGTATAGATCCGGCCAGGATATCCTATGGCTACACCTTC.

In this sample, this clone turned up a few times. V gene TRBV27 combines with J gene TRBJ2-2; D ambiguous. Germline loops: CDR1 MNHEY, CDR2 SMNVEV (reference sequence). Between the trimmed V and J ends, which lost 6 bases and 1 base, there was a span of 9 bases. The CDR3 spans 14 residues. CDR3 coding DNA: TGTGCCAGCAGATTCATCAGGAACACCGGGGAGCTGTTTTTT. This translates into CASRFIRNTGELFF.

V gene TRBV6-6 combines with J gene TRBJ1-1, with D possibly TRBD1 on 6 matching bases. CDR3 size: 14 residues. Germline CDR1 reads MNHNY; CDR2 reads SVGAGI (reference sequence). Trimming left V 5 bases short and J 4 bases short, with 14 bases between. Here the CDR3 reads CASSTQGIPTEAFF. As DNA, the CDR3 is TGTGCCAGCAGTACACAGGGTATTCCCACTGAAGCTTTCTTT.

The V call is TRBV28, the J call TRBJ2-5; TRBD1 matches at 10 bases. The CDR3 has 16 residues. Germline V CDR1 and CDR2: MDHEN, SYDVKM. V lost 5 bases and J lost 0; bases outside the gene matches: 6. CDR3 in DNA: TGTGCCAGCAGTCCCCAGGACAGGGGGGACCAAGAGACCCAGTACTTC. Protein sequence: CASSPQDRGDQETQYF.

V usage is TRBV29-1 and J usage is TRBJ1-2, with a weak D call TRBD1 (5 bases). CDR3 length equals 13 residues. Germline loops: CDR1 SQVTM, CDR2 ANQGSEA. V lost 4 bases to trimming and J lost 5 bases, with 14 bases between them. CDR3 region: CSVAAGDSYGYTF. The CDR3 coding sequence is TGCAGCGTTGCAGCGGGGGACTCGTATGGCTACACCTTC.

The V gene is TRBV4-1, the J gene TRBJ2-7, with 8 positions matching TRBD1. The CDR3 loop spans 14 amino acids. The ends lost 4 bases at V and 5 bases at J; junction bases unmatched: 7. Germline V lookup: CDR1 MGHRA, CDR2 YSYEKL. The CDR3 here is CASSPGRGRDEQYV. CDR3 nucleotides: TGCGCCAGCAGCCCCGGCAGGGGGCGGGACGAGCAGTACGTC.

The chain has TRBV7-9 and TRBJ1-5, with D maybe TRBD1 (5 bases). The CDR3 totals 15 residues. The V end was cut by 1 base, the J end by 4 bases, with 11 bases between. The germline CDR1 and CDR2 sequences are SEHNR and FQNEAQ (reference sequence). The CDR3 protein is CASSLDGGENQPQHF. CDR3 DNA: TGTGCCAGCAGCTTAGACGGGGGGGAAAATCAGCCCCAGCATTTT.

The CDR3 here is CASIRQVPNYGYTF. CDR3 sequence (DNA): TGTGCCAGCATAAGACAGGTCCCCAACTATGGCTACACCTTC. V usage is TRBV2 and J usage is TRBJ1-2, with D possibly TRBD1 on 6 matching bases. The ends were cut back, 7 bases at V and 2 bases at J, with 14 bases in the middle. Germline V gives CDR1 SNHLY, CDR2 FYNNEI. There are 14 residues in the CDR3.

The chain has TRBV20-1 and TRBJ1-1; TRBD1 aligns across 9 bases. The germline CDR1 and CDR2 sequences are DFQATT and SNEGSKA (reference sequence). Unmatched junction bases numbered 8, after V lost 7 bases and J lost 11 bases. The CDR3 is 11 amino acids. The CDR3: CSGEGTGWAFF. CDR3 bases: TGCAGTGGGGAGGGGACAGGGTGGGCTTTCTTT.

This clone was counted a single time. This chain links TRBV7-2 with TRBJ2-7, with 10 bases matching TRBD2. There are 16 residues in the CDR3. J was trimmed by 6 bases and V by 3 bases; bases with no gene match: 11. Germline CDR1 SGHTA, CDR2 FQGNSA. CDR3 coding DNA: TGTGCCAGCAGCTTCAGACTAGCGGGTTCTCGCCTCGAGCAGTACGTC. This translates into CASSFRLAGSRLEQYV.

The chain couples TRBV4-1 to TRBJ1-2; TRBD1 matches at 7 bases. The CDR3 length is 13 residues. Trimming at V came to 1 base and at J to 4 bases, leaving 0 bases not matched to a gene. Per germline, CDR1 MGHRA and CDR2 YSYEKL. The CDR3 nucleotides are TGCGCCAGCAGCCAAGGACAGGGCTATGGCTACACCTTC. The encoded protein is CASSQGQGYGYTF.

In this sample, this clone turned up once. J is TRBJ2-1 and V is TRBV5-1; unclear D gene. Germline assignment: CDR1 SGHRS and CDR2 YFSETQ. The CDR3 has 13 amino acids. V was trimmed by 3 bases and J by 9 bases, leaving 13 bases between them. The CDR3 loop reads CASSSQPHGEQFF. The DNA of the CDR3 is TGCGCCAGCAGCTCCCAACCCCACGGTGAGCAGTTCTTC. Filled out from reference TRBV5-1 and TRBJ2-1, the complete variable domain reads KAGVTQTPRYLIKTRGQQVTLSCSPISGHRSVSWYQQTPGQGLQFLFEYFSETQRNKGNFPGRFSGRQFSNSRSEMNVSTLELGDSALYLCASSSQPHGEQFFGPGTRLTVL.

The J gene is TRBJ1-3, the V gene TRBV7-2; D gene uncertain. Deletions cut 4 bases from V and 0 bases from J, with 7 bases between. The CDR3 covers 14 residues. Germline assignment: CDR1 SGHTA and CDR2 FQGNSA. This CDR3 is CASSYTASGNTIYF. The DNA of the CDR3 is TGTGCCAGCAGCTACACAGCCTCTGGAAACACCATATATTTT.

The chain uses TRBV9 and TRBJ2-1; the D is unclear. The germline gives CDR1 SGDLS, CDR2 YYNGEE. V was clipped by 1 base and J by 6 bases, with 8 bases between them. This CDR3 is built from 13 residues. In DNA, the CDR3 is TGTGCCAGCAGCGTAACGGGCATCAATGAGCAGTTCTTC. It yields the protein CASSVTGINEQFF.

CDR3 sequence reads: CASSGTGYGYTF. As DNA, the CDR3 is TGTGCCAGTAGTGGGACAGGGTATGGCTACACCTTC. This chain links TRBV19 with TRBJ1-2, with TRBD1 identical over 9 bases. The CDR3 is 12 amino acids. Trimming removed 5 bases from V and 5 bases from J; junction bases left unmatched: 0. Per germline, CDR1 LNHDA and CDR2 SQIVND (reference sequence).